This T cell receptor (beta chain) was profiled in a study of T-cell reconstitution after alpha-beta-depleted transplantation in children. This clonotype was recorded at least ten times. Unique molecular identifiers tagged the TCRbeta library. TCRdb called the PCR reads again in MiXCR, with one record for every CDR3 protein. The sample lists a few hundred thousand distinct CDR3 sequences; over 9.5% were seen once. The sequencing here drew on PBMCs from the stem cell graft donor, taken from the stem cell graft. The sequence was collected from a human donor who donated a stem cell graft to a child with SCID.

In nucleotides, the CDR3 is TGTGCCAGCAGCCGACAGGGAATCAACGAGCAGTACTTC. This encodes CASSRQGINEQYF. The chain combines TRBV5-5 with TRBJ2-7, with 7 bases aligning to TRBD1. The CDR3 is made up of 13 amino acids. Trimming cost V 4 bases and J 5 bases; bases outside gene matches: 6. Germline values: CDR1 SGHKS, CDR2 YYEKEE (reference sequence). Drawing the rest from reference TRBV5-5 and TRBJ2-7, the complete variable domain is DAGVTQSPTHLIKTRGQQVTLRCSPISGHKSVSWYQQVLGQGPQFIFQYYEKEERGRGNFPDRFSARQFPNYSSELNVNALLLGDSALYLCASSRQGINEQYFGPGTRLTVT.